This TCR beta chain was found in a study of shared clonotypes between healthy human individuals. Study-wide results and caveats: In a few donors, about 5% of naive CD4 clonotypes appeared in common.

Germline loops: CDR1 GTSNPN, CDR2 SVGIG (reference sequence). This CDR3 is built from 11 residues. V lost 4 bases and J 8 bases, leaving 9 bases between the germline ends. TCRdb keeps only in-frame clones here, not all; method: immunoSEQ multiplex PCR. The sample contains a few million clones, more than 90% of which appear only once. In regard to this clone: Its target is unknown.

J is TRBJ2-1 and V is TRBV30, with D unclear. The TCR sequence derives from a man between 18 and 29 years old in good health. The material sequenced was naive CD4+ T cells sorted from blood. This sample's subset: CD45RA+ positively selected. This CDR3 is CAWNQAYEQFF. The CDR3 DNA is TGTGCCTGGAATCAAGCCTATGAGCAGTTCTTC. Based on the CDR3 plus reference TRBV30 and TRBJ2-1, the full variable domain is SQTIHQWPATLVQPVGSPLSLECTVEGTSNPNLYWYRQAAGRGLQLLFYSVGIGQISSEVPQNLSASRPQDRQFILSSKKLLLSDSGFYLCAWNQAYEQFFGPGTRLTVL.